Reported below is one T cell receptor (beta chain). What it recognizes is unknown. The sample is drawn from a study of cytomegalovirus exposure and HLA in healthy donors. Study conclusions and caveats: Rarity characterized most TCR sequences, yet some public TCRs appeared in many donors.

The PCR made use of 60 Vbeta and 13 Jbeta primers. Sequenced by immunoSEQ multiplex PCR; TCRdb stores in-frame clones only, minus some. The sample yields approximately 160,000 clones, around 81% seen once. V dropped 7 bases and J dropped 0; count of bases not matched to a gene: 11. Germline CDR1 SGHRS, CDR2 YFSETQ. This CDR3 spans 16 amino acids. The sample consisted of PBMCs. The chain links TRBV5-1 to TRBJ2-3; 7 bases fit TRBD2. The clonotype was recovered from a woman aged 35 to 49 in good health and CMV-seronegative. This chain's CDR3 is CASARGSGISTDTQYF. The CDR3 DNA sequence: TGCGCCAGCGCCCGAGGAAGCGGGATCAGCACAGATACGCAGTATTTT.